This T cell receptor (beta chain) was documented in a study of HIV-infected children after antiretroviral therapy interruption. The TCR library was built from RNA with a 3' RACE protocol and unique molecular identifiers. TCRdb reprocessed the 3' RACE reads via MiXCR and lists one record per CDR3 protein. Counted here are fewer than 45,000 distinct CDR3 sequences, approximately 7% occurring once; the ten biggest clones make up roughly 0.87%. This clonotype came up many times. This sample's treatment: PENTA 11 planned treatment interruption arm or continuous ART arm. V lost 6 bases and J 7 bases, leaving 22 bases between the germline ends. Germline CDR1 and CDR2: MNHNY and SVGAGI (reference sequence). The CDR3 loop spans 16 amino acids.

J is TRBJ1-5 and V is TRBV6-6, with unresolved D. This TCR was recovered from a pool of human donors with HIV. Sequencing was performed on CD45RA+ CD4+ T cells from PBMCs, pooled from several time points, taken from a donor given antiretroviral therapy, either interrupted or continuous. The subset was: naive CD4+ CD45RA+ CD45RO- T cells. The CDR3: CASSQHGSPYSQPQHF. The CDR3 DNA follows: TGTGCCAGCAGCCAACACGGCTCGCCGTACTCGCAGCCCCAGCATTTT.